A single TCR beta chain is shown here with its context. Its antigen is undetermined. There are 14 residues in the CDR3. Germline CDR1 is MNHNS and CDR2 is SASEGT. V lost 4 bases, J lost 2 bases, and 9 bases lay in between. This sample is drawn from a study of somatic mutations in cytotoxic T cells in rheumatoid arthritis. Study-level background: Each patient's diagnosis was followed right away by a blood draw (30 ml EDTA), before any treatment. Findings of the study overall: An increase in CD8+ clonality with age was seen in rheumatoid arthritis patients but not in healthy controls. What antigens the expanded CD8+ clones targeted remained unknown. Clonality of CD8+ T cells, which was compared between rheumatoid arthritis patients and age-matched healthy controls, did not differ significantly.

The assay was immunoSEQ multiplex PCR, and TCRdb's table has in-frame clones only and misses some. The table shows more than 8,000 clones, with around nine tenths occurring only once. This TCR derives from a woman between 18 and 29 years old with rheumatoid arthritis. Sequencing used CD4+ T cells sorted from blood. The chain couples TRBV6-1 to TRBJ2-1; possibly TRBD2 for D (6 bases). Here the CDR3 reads CASSVGGTYNEQFF. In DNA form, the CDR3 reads TGTGCCAGCAGTGTCGGGGGAACCTACAATGAGCAGTTCTTC.